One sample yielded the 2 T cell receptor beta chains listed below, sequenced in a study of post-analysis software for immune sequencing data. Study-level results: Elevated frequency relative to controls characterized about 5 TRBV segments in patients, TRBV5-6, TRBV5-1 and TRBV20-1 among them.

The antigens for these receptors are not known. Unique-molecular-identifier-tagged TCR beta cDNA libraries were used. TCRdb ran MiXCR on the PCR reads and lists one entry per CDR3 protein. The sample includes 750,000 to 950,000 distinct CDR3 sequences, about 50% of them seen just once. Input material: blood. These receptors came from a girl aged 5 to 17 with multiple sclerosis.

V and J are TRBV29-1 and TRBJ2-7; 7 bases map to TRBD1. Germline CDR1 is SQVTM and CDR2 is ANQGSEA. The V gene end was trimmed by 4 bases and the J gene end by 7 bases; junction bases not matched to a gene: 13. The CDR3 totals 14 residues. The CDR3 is CSVGKSRDRWEQYF. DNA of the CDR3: TGCAGCGTTGGAAAGAGTCGGGACAGATGGGAGCAGTACTTC.

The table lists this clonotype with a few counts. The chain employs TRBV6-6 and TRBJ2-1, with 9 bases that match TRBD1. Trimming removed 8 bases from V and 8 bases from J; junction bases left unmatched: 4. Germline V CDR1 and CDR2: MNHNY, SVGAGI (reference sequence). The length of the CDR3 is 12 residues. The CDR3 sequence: CASGQGYHEQFF. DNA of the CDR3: TGTGCCAGCGGACAGGGGTACCATGAGCAGTTCTTC.